A selection of T cell receptor beta chains follows, all from one sample in a study of vaccination and CD4 T cells after COVID-19. MiXCR, run by TCRdb on the PCR reads, gives a single entry per CDR3 protein. Of about 18,000 distinct CDR3 sequences in the sample, about 71% were seen once. No antigen has been identified for these receptors. The specimen was CD4+ T cells from blood, cultured in vitro. The origin of the receptors is a human donor who had recovered from COVID-19. Both conserved end residues are part of each CDR3. A D gene is named only where the DNA matches it firmly. Not all rows give a size; the values are once, few, many and, for expanded clones, a class.

cdr3_length clone_size j_call v_call d_call cdr3_nt cdr3_aa
13 . TRBJ2-5 TRBV4-1 . TGCGCCAGCAGCCCGACAGAATTGCAGACCCAGTACTTC CASSPTELQTQYF
15 . TRBJ1-2 TRBV19 . TGTGCCAGTAGTATAGTCCAAAATGGGGGCTATGGCTACACCTTC CASSIVQNGGYGYTF
15 . TRBJ1-2 TRBV20-1 TRBD1 TGCAGTGCTAGGAAGCGAGCAGGGGGCCCCTATGGCTACACCTTC CSARKRAGGPYGYTF
15 . TRBJ2-3 TRBV27 . TGTGCCAGCACCGTCCACGGGAGCAGCACAGATACGCAGTATTTT CASTVHGSSTDTQYF
14 few TRBJ1-3 TRBV6-5 TRBD1 TGTGCCAGCAGTTACGGGACAGCTGGAAACACCATATATTTT CASSYGTAGNTIYF
14 . TRBJ2-7 TRBV25-1 TRBD2 TGTGCCAGCGACCCTTGGCGGGAGAGCTACGAGCAGTACTTC CASDPWRESYEQYF
15 . TRBJ1-5 TRBV19 . TGTGCCAGTAGGGGTACGGGGATCTCCAATCAGCCCCAGCATTTT CASRGTGISNQPQHF
13 . TRBJ1-1 TRBV6-5 . TGTGCCAGCAGTTCGGGTTTAGGACGTGGAGCTTTCTTT CASSSGLGRGAFF
13 . TRBJ1-4 TRBV28 TRBD1 TGTGCCAGCAGGACAGGGGGACAAGAAAAACTGTTTTTT CASRTGGQEKLFF
15 . TRBJ2-7 TRBV2 TRBD1 TGTGCCAGCAGTTCGACGGACAGGGTTTCCTACGAGCAGTACTTC CASSSTDRVSYEQYF
14 . TRBJ2-1 TRBV7-2 . TGTGCCAGCAGCTTAGTTTCGCGGGACAATGAGCAGTTCTTC CASSLVSRDNEQFF
14 . TRBJ1-6 TRBV20-1 . TGCAGTGCTAGAGGGCGTTTTGTTGGTTCACCCCTCCACTTT CSARGRFVGSPLHF
14 . TRBJ2-5 TRBV27 TRBD2 TGTGCCACTCGTCGGACTAGCGGAATGGAGACCCAGTACTTC CATRRTSGMETQYF
13 . TRBJ1-6 TRBV20-1 TRBD1 TGCAGTGCCGGAGCAGGGGGCGATTCACCCCTCCACTTT CSAGAGGDSPLHF
11 . TRBJ2-5 TRBV20-1 . TGCAGTGTAGCCCTCGGGGAGACCCAGTACTTC CSVALGETQYF
15 . TRBJ2-1 TRBV7-9 . TGTGCCACCCTCGGTGGGAGATTGACCTACAATGAGCAGTTCTTC CATLGGRLTYNEQFF
14 . TRBJ2-2 TRBV27 . TGTGCCAGCAGTTTGGGGCGTATTCCCGGGGAGCTGTTTTTT CASSLGRIPGELFF
15 . TRBJ2-1 TRBV27 . TGTGCCAGCAGCCAAGCATGGCGGTCCTACAATGAGCAGTTCTTC CASSQAWRSYNEQFF
13 . TRBJ2-2 TRBV27 . TGTGCCAGCAGAAAGTGGGGAGTGGGGGAGCTGTTTTTT CASRKWGVGELFF
16 . TRBJ2-5 TRBV5-6 . TGTGCCAGCAGCCAACTACGGGGGGCTGGTCGAGAGACCCAGTACTTC CASSQLRGAGRETQYF
11 . TRBJ2-3 TRBV6-1 . TGTGCCAGCCCGGATCGGGAGCGGTTGTATTTT CASPDRERLYF
11 . TRBJ2-5 TRBV6-1 . TGTGCCAGCAGCCTTAAAGAGACCCAGTACTTC CASSLKETQYF
14 . TRBJ1-6 TRBV2 . TGTGCCAGCAGTGAAGCAGGGCGGGAGTCACCCCTCCACTTT CASSEAGRESPLHF
17 . TRBJ2-7 TRBV20-1 TRBD2 TGCAGTGCCCGGCGGTCTAGCGGGAGTTATCGAGGTGGCGAGCAGTACTTC CSARRSSGSYRGGEQYF
14 . TRBJ1-2 TRBV20-1 . TGCAGTGCGCTCCACCCCAGGGTTAACTATGGCTACACCTTC CSALHPRVNYGYTF
13 . TRBJ2-5 TRBV19 TRBD1 TGTGCCAGTAAACAGGGGTTAGCAGAGACCCAGTACTTC CASKQGLAETQYF
15 . TRBJ2-2 TRBV4-1 . TGCGCCAGCAGCCAAGGGTGGAGGGGGGGGGGGGAGCTGTTTTTT CASSQGWRGGGELFF
16 . TRBJ2-5 TRBV11-1 TRBD2 TGTGCCAGCAGCTTCTCCCCGCGGGGGTCGCAAGAGACCCAGTACTTC CASSFSPRGSQETQYF
12 . TRBJ2-7 TRBV7-2 . TGTGCCAGCAGCTTCGGGCCTCTCGAGCAGTACTTC CASSFGPLEQYF
20 . TRBJ2-1 TRBV24-1 TRBD2 TGTGCCACCAGTGAGTTCGGGACAGCGAACCGACTAGCGGTCTACAATGAGCAGTTCTTC CATSEFGTANRLAVYNEQFF
13 . TRBJ2-1 TRBV12-3/TRBV12-4 . TGTGCCAGCAGTACCGGACAGTACAATGAGCAGTTCTTC CASSTGQYNEQFF
15 once TRBJ1-3 TRBV20-1 . TGCAGTGCTAGATTGGGGAAAGGCTCTGGAAACACCATATATTTT CSARLGKGSGNTIYF
18 few TRBJ2-2 TRBV15 . TGTGCCACCAGCAGAGATCCAGGACCCACAGGGAACACCGGGGAGCTGTTTTTT CATSRDPGPTGNTGELFF
13 . TRBJ2-5 TRBV6-1 . TGTGCCAGCAGTCGTGTTCGAGAAGAGACCCAGTACTTC CASSRVREETQYF
13 . TRBJ1-2 TRBV6-2/TRBV6-3 . TGTGCCAGCAGTTACCCGCCGAGGGGTGGCTACACCTTC CASSYPPRGGYTF
14 . TRBJ2-1 TRBV27 TRBD2 TGTGCCAGCAGTAGTGGACTAGCGGGAGCGGGGCAGTTCTTC CASSSGLAGAGQFF
15 . TRBJ2-6 TRBV27 . TGTGCCAGCAGTTTCTGGAGCTCTGGGGCCAACGTCCTGACTTTC CASSFWSSGANVLTF
15 . TRBJ2-7 TRBV11-2 TRBD2 TGTGCCAGCAGCTTAGCGGGAGGCAGCTCCTACGAGCAGTACTTC CASSLAGGSSYEQYF
15 few TRBJ2-7 TRBV2 TRBD1 TGTGCCAGCAGTGGGAGACAGGGGCCTACCTACGAGCAGTACTTC CASSGRQGPTYEQYF
15 . TRBJ2-7 TRBV27 TRBD2 TGTGCCAGCAGTCCTTATAGCGGGAAGGCGGACGAGCAGTACTTC CASSPYSGKADEQYF
12 few TRBJ2-2 TRBV20-1 . TGCAGTGCTAGGGCACGGACCGGGGAGCTGTTTTTT CSARARTGELFF
16 . TRBJ1-2 TRBV6-5 TRBD1 TGTGCCAGCAGTTACTCGTGGACAGGGGGACGCTATGGCTACACCTTC CASSYSWTGGRYGYTF
12 . TRBJ1-2 TRBV6-1 . TGTGCCAGCAGTCTGGCATCGGGGGGCTACACCTTC CASSLASGGYTF
12 once TRBJ1-1 TRBV29-1 . TGCAGCGCTGGACGGACGAACACTGAAGCTTTCTTT CSAGRTNTEAFF
16 few TRBJ1-1 TRBV7-2 . TGTGCCAGCAGCCGCACGACGGGGCAGGTGAACACTGAAGCTTTCTTT CASSRTTGQVNTEAFF
15 . TRBJ2-2 TRBV20-1 TRBD2 TGCAGTGCTCGTTTGGTAGCGGGGAACACCGGGGAGCTGTTTTTT CSARLVAGNTGELFF
13 few TRBJ1-2 TRBV6-5 . TGTGCCAGCAGTTACAACAGGCCCGATGGCTACACCTTC CASSYNRPDGYTF
19 . TRBJ2-2 TRBV7-3 . TGTGCCAGCAGCTTATCGAGTCCGTGGAGCGGCTCGAACACCGGGGAGCTGTTTTTT CASSLSSPWSGSNTGELFF
14 . TRBJ1-5 TRBV9 . TGTGCCAGCAGCTTAGAGGGGCGAGGCCAGCCCCAGCATTTT CASSLEGRGQPQHF
18 . TRBJ1-6 TRBV15 TRBD1 TGTGCCACCAGCAGAGACCACAGGGGAGGCTCCTATAATTCACCCCTCCACTTT CATSRDHRGGSYNSPLHF
16 few TRBJ2-5 TRBV20-1 . TGCAGTGCTCCTACGGCCCGGCTAGCGCGGCAAGAGACCCAGTACTTC CSAPTARLARQETQYF
13 . TRBJ1-1 TRBV19 . TGTGCCAGTAGACAGGGTTGGAACACTGAAGCTTTCTTT CASRQGWNTEAFF
15 . TRBJ2-6 TRBV19 . TGTGCCAGTAGTACTCTCGGCTCTGGGGCCAACGTCCTGACTTTC CASSTLGSGANVLTF
12 few TRBJ1-1 TRBV28 . TGTGCCAGTAGTCCCCAGGAATCCCAAGCTTTCTTT CASSPQESQAFF
15 . TRBJ2-5 TRBV24-1 . TGTGCCACCAGTGATCCCTCGAGCCCCCAAGAGACCCAGTACTTC CATSDPSSPQETQYF
13 . TRBJ2-5 TRBV5-6 . TGTGCCAGCAGCCCCTCCGATGGGAGGACCCAGTACTTC CASSPSDGRTQYF
16 . TRBJ1-1 TRBV19 . TGTGCCAGTAGCGAGGGGAGGGCGAGGGTTTGGACTGAAGCTTTCTTT CASSEGRARVWTEAFF